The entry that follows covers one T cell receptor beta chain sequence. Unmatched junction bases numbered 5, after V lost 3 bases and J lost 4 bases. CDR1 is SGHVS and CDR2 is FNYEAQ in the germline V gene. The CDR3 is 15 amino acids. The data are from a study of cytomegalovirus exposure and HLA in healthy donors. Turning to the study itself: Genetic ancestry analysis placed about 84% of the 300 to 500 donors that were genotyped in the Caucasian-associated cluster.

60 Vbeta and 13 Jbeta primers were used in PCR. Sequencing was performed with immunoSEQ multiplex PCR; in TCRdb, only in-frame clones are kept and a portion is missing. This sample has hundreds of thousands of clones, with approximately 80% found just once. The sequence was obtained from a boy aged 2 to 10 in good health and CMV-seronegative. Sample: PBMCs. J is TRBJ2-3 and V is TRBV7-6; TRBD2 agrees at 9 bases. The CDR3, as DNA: TGTGCCAGCAGCTTTGGCGGGGGGGCCGCAGATACGCAGTATTTT. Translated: CASSFGGGAADTQYF.